Included here is one T cell receptor (beta chain) sequence, with context. The specificity of this receptor is unknown. Base qualities are not at hand, and no much larger clone is one base apart. The data were obtained in a study of shared clonotypes between healthy human individuals (dated by TCRdb to between 2020 and 2021). A note on the overall study: The cohort included three men and a couple of women between 18 and 49 years of age. To estimate repertoire size and how much clonotype sharing occurs between individuals, the study deeply sequenced the blood TCR repertoires of 4 to 6 healthy adults. Different laboratories and diverse techniques were used to prepare libraries and sequence TCR repertoires, to increase sequencing depth and limit assay-specific biases. Between about 0.94 and 8.9 billion PBMCs per donor were obtained by leukapheresis. Beyond this particular receptor, the publication reports: Because the study included a small number of donors, the genetic and exposure-history diversity represented was limited. Based on pairwise subsampling, the degree of clonotype sharing among donors was expected to be affected by sequencing depth. Only blood was sampled, and tissue TCR repertoires likely differ from those in blood.

TCR CDR3 regions were amplified from genomic DNA by multiplex PCR using the deep immunoSEQ assay. Extracted genomic DNA from each cell subset was distributed evenly across all wells of several immunoSEQ 96-well plates, and each plate was treated as a replicate. For unsorted PBMC, each replicate PCR was loaded with approximately 320 ng genomic DNA, equivalent to about 33,000 T cell genomes. Ten immunoSEQ deep assay plates were used to sequence unsorted PBMC genomic DNA. The purified libraries were quantified using a Qubit 3.0 fluorometer, sized with a Bioanalyzer 2100, and then quantified again using the KAPA Library Quantification kit. Every immunoSEQ 96-well plate was sequenced on a separate single-read 150-cycle Illumina NextSeq 550 flow cell. The authors' analysis ran thus. Because only junctional sequences without quality scores were contained in the immunoSEQ output, filtering matching that applied to full-length reads could not be performed. To assign V/J genes and CDR3, sequences were annotated using PyIR, a Python wrapper for IgBLAST v1.9, with IMGT germline references. Reads were removed for weak V/J assignments (E-value above 1e-6), missing CDR3, stop codons, out-of-frame junctions, or ambiguous translated residues. A V3J clonotype was defined by an identical inferred V gene, J gene, and CDR3 amino acid sequence. Percentage overlap between repertoires was calculated by dividing the number of shared unique clonotypes by the size of the smaller repertoire. Richness of each repertoire was evaluated using RTK rarefaction, the Chao1 estimator, and Recon v2.1 estimates of unobserved clonotypes. TCRdb mirrors the immuneACCESS table, restricted to in-frame sequences. Some clones are absent from its copies; in checked studies, under half trace to an unresolved V gene, and the reason for the others is unknown. The D gene and trimming were derived from the DNA, and the V and J assignments and clone size from that table. The sample table shows around 430,000 clones, and around 75% are seen once. The top ten constitute about 12% of the sample.

The germline V gene encodes CDR1 MDHEN and CDR2 SYDVKM. V is reduced by 1 base and J by 0 bases, leaving a spacing of 10 bases between them. The CDR3 contains 16 residues, cysteine and phenylalanine counted. Only CDR3 DNA is held: 48 bases, read in frame from base 1. The donors were healthy, HIV-negative adults with no recently reported acute infections or vaccinations. Every donor was a Caucasian adult residing in Nashville, Tennessee, USA. For unsorted samples, about 90 million PBMCs were counted and genomic DNA was extracted with the QIAamp DNA Blood Mini kit. After blood collection by leukapheresis, PBMCs were isolated using Ficoll-Histopaque density gradient centrifugation and then cryopreserved in the vapor phase of liquid nitrogen.

The sequence came from a woman in her thirties or forties in good health. Some clones in this sample may be carry-over from other donors' samples. The sample was PBMCs. The V and J genes are TRBV28 and TRBJ2-4; a confident D gene designation cannot be given. In nucleotide form, the sequence is TGTGCCAGCAGTTTATTCTTAGGTGGAGCCAAAAACATTCAGTACTTC. The translation is CASSLFLGGAKNIQYF.